A selection of T cell receptor beta chains follows, all from one sample in a study of control samples from healthy donors and cancer patients. TCRdb keeps only in-frame clones here, not all; method: immunoSEQ multiplex PCR. Here the sample spans 85,000 to 100,000 clones, more than 85% being singletons. What was sequenced was blood. The receptors originated from a man aged 18 to 29 in good health. Each CDR3 is given with its conserved first and last residue. The D gene is left open where the match is weak. The size field is filled for only some rows; it gives once, few, many or a size class.

CDR3 protein: CAIRTSGGADTQYF
clone size: NA
V gene: TRBV10-3
D gene: TRBD2
J gene: TRBJ2-3

CDR3 protein: CASSWTSGRNDEQFF
clone size: NA
V gene: TRBV7-2
D gene: TRBD2
J gene: TRBJ2-1

CDR3 protein: CASSLAAMTDTQYF
clone size: once
V gene: TRBV5-6
D gene: NA
J gene: TRBJ2-3

CDR3 protein: CASSSEGDNQPQHF
clone size: NA
V gene: TRBV5-6
D gene: NA
J gene: TRBJ1-5

CDR3 protein: CASSSPDRAIHEQYF
clone size: NA
V gene: TRBV28
D gene: TRBD1
J gene: TRBJ2-7

CDR3 protein: CASSLGQGNTGELFF
clone size: NA
V gene: TRBV13
D gene: NA
J gene: TRBJ2-2

CDR3 protein: CASSLEYEQYF
clone size: once
V gene: TRBV6-5
D gene: NA
J gene: TRBJ2-7

CDR3 protein: CASSLKSGGINEQFF
clone size: NA
V gene: TRBV5-6
D gene: TRBD2
J gene: TRBJ2-1

CDR3 protein: CATRSISYNEQFF
clone size: NA
V gene: TRBV7-2
D gene: NA
J gene: TRBJ2-1

CDR3 protein: CASSLNSGLGTEAFF
clone size: NA
V gene: TRBV7-3
D gene: NA
J gene: TRBJ1-1

CDR3 protein: CASSEGLDGEQYF
clone size: NA
V gene: TRBV2
D gene: NA
J gene: TRBJ2-7

CDR3 protein: CAWSVGVTEAFF
clone size: NA
V gene: TRBV30
D gene: NA
J gene: TRBJ1-1

CDR3 protein: CASSITDRGVYGYTF
clone size: NA
V gene: TRBV9
D gene: TRBD1
J gene: TRBJ1-2

CDR3 protein: CSVDRTGGYGYTF
clone size: NA
V gene: TRBV29-1
D gene: TRBD1
J gene: TRBJ1-2

CDR3 protein: CASSGGNTIYF
clone size: NA
V gene: TRBV6-5
D gene: NA
J gene: TRBJ1-3

CDR3 protein: CASSARTGYEQYF
clone size: NA
V gene: TRBV7-2
D gene: TRBD1
J gene: TRBJ2-7

CDR3 protein: CASSPGQLPGLNEKLFF
clone size: NA
V gene: TRBV7-9
D gene: TRBD1
J gene: TRBJ1-4

CDR3 protein: CASSLESSGGLSPLHF
clone size: NA
V gene: TRBV5-1
D gene: NA
J gene: TRBJ1-6

CDR3 protein: CASSAPDRPYEQYF
clone size: NA
V gene: TRBV9
D gene: TRBD1
J gene: TRBJ2-7

CDR3 protein: CASSEGGMGTEAFF
clone size: NA
V gene: TRBV2
D gene: NA
J gene: TRBJ1-1